This entry concerns a single TCR beta chain. Trimming removed 0 bases from V and 7 bases from J, with 15 bases in between. This CDR3 has 16 residues. Germline loops: CDR1 LGHNA, CDR2 YSLEER. Profiled with immunoSEQ multiplex PCR; TCRdb holds only in-frame clones, not every one. The repertoire holds approximately 15,000 clones, approximately 83% seen once, with about 8% in the top ten. As for time point: pre-treatment baseline. This specimen belongs to a study of blood T cell dynamics during melanoma immunotherapy. The TCR was taken from a human donor with melanoma. The V gene is TRBV4-3, the J gene TRBJ1-4, with D possibly matching TRBD1 (5 bases). Sequencing was performed on blood, taken from a patient treated with checkpoint blockade. The CDR3 loop is CASSQDSTGRGEKLFF. The CDR3 region has the DNA TGCGCCAGCAGCCAAGATTCGACGGGACGGGGTGAAAAACTGTTTTTT.